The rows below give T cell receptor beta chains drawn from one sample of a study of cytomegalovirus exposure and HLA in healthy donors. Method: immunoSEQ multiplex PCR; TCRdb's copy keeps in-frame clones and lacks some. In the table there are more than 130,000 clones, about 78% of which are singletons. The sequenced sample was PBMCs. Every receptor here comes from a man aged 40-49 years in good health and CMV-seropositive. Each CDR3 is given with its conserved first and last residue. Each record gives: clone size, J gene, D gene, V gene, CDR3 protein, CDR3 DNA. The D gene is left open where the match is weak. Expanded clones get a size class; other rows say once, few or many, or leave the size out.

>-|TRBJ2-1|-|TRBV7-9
CASSFPGVGNEQFF
TGTGCCAGCAGCTTCCCGGGGGTCGGCAATGAACAGTTCTTC
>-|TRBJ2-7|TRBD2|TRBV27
CASRLLAGGSSYEQYF
TGTGCCAGCAGGCTACTAGCGGGGGGAAGCTCCTACGAGCAGTACTTC
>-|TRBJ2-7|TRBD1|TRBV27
CASGQGAYEQYF
TGTGCCAGCGGACAGGGAGCTTACGAGCAGTACTTC
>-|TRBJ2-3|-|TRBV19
CASSSLGVRGDTQYF
TGTGCCAGTAGTAGTCTGGGAGTCCGGGGAGATACGCAGTATTTT
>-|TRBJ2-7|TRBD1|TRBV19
CASSLRTGINEQYF
TGTGCCAGTAGTCTGCGGACAGGGATCAACGAGCAGTACTTC
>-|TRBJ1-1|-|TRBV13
CASGSQGRTEAFF
TGTGCCAGCGGCTCCCAGGGCCGAACTGAAGCTTTCTTT
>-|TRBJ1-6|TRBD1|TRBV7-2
CASSPWTGISPLHF
TGTGCCAGCAGCCCCTGGACAGGGATTTCACCCCTCCACTTT
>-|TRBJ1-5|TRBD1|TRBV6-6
CASTGQGVGNQPQHF
TGTGCCAGCACGGGACAGGGGGTGGGCAATCAGCCCCAGCATTTT
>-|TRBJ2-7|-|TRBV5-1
CASSLGTVSSYEQYF
TGCGCCAGCAGCTTGGGGACAGTTAGCTCCTACGAGCAGTACTTC
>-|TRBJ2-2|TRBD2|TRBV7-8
CASSYGLAGGPDTGELFF
TGTGCCAGCAGTTACGGACTAGCGGGAGGGCCTGACACCGGGGAGCTGTTTTTT
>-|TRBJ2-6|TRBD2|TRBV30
CAWSVFSGRSSGANVLTF
TGTGCCTGGAGTGTTTTTAGCGGGAGGTCCTCTGGGGCCAACGTCCTGACTTTC
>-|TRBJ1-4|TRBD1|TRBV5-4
CASSTARGRREKLFF
TGTGCCAGCAGTACGGCGAGGGGGCGTAGGGAAAAACTGTTTTTT
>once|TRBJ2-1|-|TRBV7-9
CASSPGGSEQFF
TGTGCCAGCAGCCCGGGGGGCAGTGAGCAGTTCTTC
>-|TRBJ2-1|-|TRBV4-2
CASSHLGLPGTYNEQFF
TGTGCCAGCAGCCACCTGGGACTCCCCGGGACCTACAATGAGCAGTTCTTC
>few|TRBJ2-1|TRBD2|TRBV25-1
CASSSYGGMYNEQFF
TGTGCCAGCAGTTCGTACGGGGGGATGTACAATGAGCAGTTCTTC
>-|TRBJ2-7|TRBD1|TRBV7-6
CASSLGGTGGPGEQYF
TGTGCCAGCAGCTTAGGCGGGACAGGGGGCCCGGGAGAGCAGTACTTC
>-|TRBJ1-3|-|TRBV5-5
CASSLDRISGNTIYF
TGTGCCAGCAGCTTGGACAGGATCTCTGGAAACACCATATATTTT
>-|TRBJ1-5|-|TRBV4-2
CASSQDIVENQPQHF
TGTGCCAGCAGCCAAGATATCGTCGAGAATCAGCCCCAGCATTTT
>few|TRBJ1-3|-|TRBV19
CASNAGYPGNTIYF
TGTGCCTCCAACGCGGGGTATCCTGGAAACACCATATATTTT
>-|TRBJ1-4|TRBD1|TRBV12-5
CASKTQGANEKLFF
TGTGCTAGTAAAACACAGGGGGCAAATGAAAAACTGTTTTTT
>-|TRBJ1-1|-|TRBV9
CASSDSVRYF
TGTGCCAGCAGCGACAGTGTGCGCTATTTT
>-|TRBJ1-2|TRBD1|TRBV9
CASSAVPTGVRGYGYTF
TGTGCCAGCAGCGCCGTACCTACAGGGGTTCGTGGCTATGGCTACACCTTC
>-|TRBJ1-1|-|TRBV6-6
CASRPDRPNTEAFF
TGTGCCAGCAGACCTGACAGGCCTAACACTGAAGCTTTCTTT
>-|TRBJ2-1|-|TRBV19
CASSRLAMGFYNEQFF
TGTGCCAGTAGTAGGCTAGCGATGGGCTTTTACAATGAGCAGTTCTTC
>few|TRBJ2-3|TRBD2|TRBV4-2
CASSQRATSGSTDTQYF
TGTGCCAGCAGCCAAAGGGCCACTAGCGGAAGCACAGATACGCAGTATTTT
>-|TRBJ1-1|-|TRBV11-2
CASSPTVSEAFF
TGTGCCAGCAGCCCTACAGTCTCGGAAGCTTTCTTT
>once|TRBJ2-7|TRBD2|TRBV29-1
CSVALAGVPYEQYF
TGCAGCGTCGCACTAGCGGGGGTCCCTTACGAGCAGTACTTC
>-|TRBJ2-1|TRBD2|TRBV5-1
CASSPGLAGDNEQFF
TGCGCCAGCAGCCCGGGACTAGCGGGGGATAATGAGCAGTTCTTC
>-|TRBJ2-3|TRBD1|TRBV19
CASGGQGRTQYF
TGTGCCAGTGGAGGACAGGGGAGGACGCAGTATTTT
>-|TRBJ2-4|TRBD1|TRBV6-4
CASSDGTGDLAKNIQYF
TGTGCCAGCAGTGACGGTACAGGGGATTTAGCCAAAAACATTCAGTACTTC
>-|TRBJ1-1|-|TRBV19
CASIRTASMNTEAFF
TGTGCCAGTATTCGGACAGCATCAATGAACACTGAAGCTTTCTTT
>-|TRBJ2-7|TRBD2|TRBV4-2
CASSQGLAITYEQYF
TGTGCCAGCAGCCAAGGACTAGCGATAACCTACGAGCAGTACTTC
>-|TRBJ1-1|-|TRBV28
CASSLSPGGAFF
TGTGCCAGCAGTTTGTCTCCCGGTGGTGCTTTCTTT
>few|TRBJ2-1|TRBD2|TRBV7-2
CASSLVGTSGYNEQFF
TGTGCCAGCAGCTTAGTTGGGACTAGCGGCTACAATGAGCAGTTCTTC
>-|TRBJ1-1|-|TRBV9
CASSRDNRNTEAFF
TGTGCCAGCAGCCGGGACAATCGGAACACTGAAGCTTTCTTT
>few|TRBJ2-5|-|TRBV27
CASSLYGRTETQYF
TGTGCCAGCAGTTTATATGGGCGCACGGAGACCCAGTACTTC
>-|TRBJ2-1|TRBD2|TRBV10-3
CASGTRAYEQFF
TGTGCCAGCGGGACTAGAGCGTATGAGCAGTTCTTC
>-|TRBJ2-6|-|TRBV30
CAWSVGGAPSGANVLTF
TGTGCCTGGAGTGTAGGGGGGGCTCCCTCTGGGGCCAACGTCCTGACTTTC
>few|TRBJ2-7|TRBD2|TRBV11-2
CASSLGTSGTYEQYF
TGTGCCAGCAGCTTAGGAACTAGCGGTACCTACGAGCAGTACTTC
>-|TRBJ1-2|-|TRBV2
CATQPTGGYTF
TGTGCCACCCAACCAACAGGGGGCTACACCTTC
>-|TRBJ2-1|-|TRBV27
CASTSGTRIYNEQFF
-
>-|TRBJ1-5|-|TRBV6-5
CASSYNEGTPNQPQHF
TGTGCCAGCAGTTACAACGAAGGGACACCAAATCAGCCCCAGCATTTT
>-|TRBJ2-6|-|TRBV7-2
CASSSAGAGANVLTF
TGTGCCAGCAGCTCGGCAGGGGCTGGGGCCAACGTCCTGACTTTC
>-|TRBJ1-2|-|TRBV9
CASSVAGALPPLYGYTF
TGTGCCAGCAGCGTAGCGGGAGCTCTACCCCCTCTCTATGGCTACACCTTC
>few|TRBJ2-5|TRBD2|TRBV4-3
CASSQDIAGGEETQYF
TGCGCCAGCAGCCAAGATATCGCGGGAGGAGAAGAGACCCAGTACTTC
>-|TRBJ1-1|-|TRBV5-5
CASSLATDRLNTEAFF
TGTGCCAGCAGCTTAGCAACAGACAGGCTGAACACTGAAGCTTTCTTT
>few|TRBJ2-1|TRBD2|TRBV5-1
CASSLASGVRSSYNEQFF
TGCGCCAGCAGCTTGGCTAGCGGGGTCCGGAGCTCCTACAATGAGCAGTTCTTC
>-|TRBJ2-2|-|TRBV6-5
CASSYYGTPNTGELFF
TGTGCCAGCAGTTACTACGGGACACCGAACACCGGGGAGCTGTTTTTT
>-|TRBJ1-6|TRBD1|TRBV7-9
CASSDLRGQNNSPLHF
TGTGCCAGCAGCGACCTCCGGGGACAGAATAATTCACCCCTCCACTTT
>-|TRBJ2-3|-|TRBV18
CASSTLEGTDTQYF
TGTGCCAGCTCAACTCTAGAAGGCACAGATACGCAGTATTTT
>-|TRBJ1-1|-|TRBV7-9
CASSRLTGQPSNTEAFF
TGTGCCAGCAGCCGTTTAACGGGACAACCCTCAAACACTGAAGCTTTCTTT
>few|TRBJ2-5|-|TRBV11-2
CASSVRGSGTQYF
TGTGCCAGCAGCGTTAGAGGTTCGGGGACCCAGTACTTC
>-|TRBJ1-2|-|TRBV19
CASSIPGRDYGYTF
TGTGCCAGTAGTATCCCCGGGAGGGACTATGGCTACACCTTC
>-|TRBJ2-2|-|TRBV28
CASSFPGHSGTGELFF
TGTGCCAGCAGTTTTCCGGGACATTCGGGAACCGGGGAGCTGTTTTTT
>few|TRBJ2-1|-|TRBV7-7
CASSLAEGLNEQFF
TGTGCTAGCAGCTTAGCGGAGGGGTTGAATGAGCAGTTCTTC
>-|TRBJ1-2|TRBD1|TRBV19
CASSPMGRQGAYGYTF
TGTGCCAGTAGTCCGATGGGACGACAGGGAGCCTATGGCTACACCTTC
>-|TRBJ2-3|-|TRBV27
CASSTQGIDKYF
TGTGCCAGCAGTACCCAGGGGATAGACAAGTATTTT
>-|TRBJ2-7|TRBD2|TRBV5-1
CASSSGLAGGEQYF
TGCGCCAGCAGCTCTGGACTAGCGGGAGGGGAGCAGTACTTC
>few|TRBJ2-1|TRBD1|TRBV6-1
CASRQGLYNEQFF
TGTGCCAGCCGACAGGGCCTATACAATGAGCAGTTCTTC